This T cell receptor beta chain was recovered during a study of tumor-infiltrating lymphocytes in primary liver carcinoma. Study observations and caveats: Against blood, tumors held a significantly higher top-250-clone fraction (p = 0.039). Less overlap was seen in tumor-adjacent and tumor-blood pairs than in tumor region pairs.

About this clonotype itself: What it binds is not known. A read error may be the cause here, since a much bigger clone is one base away.

The germline gives CDR1 SGHAT, CDR2 FQNNGV. V was pared by 5 bases and J by 4 bases, with 15 bases between. The CDR3 is 15 residues long. Co-extraction yielded RNA and DNA from approximately 20-30 mg of unsorted bulk tissue. Chronic HBV infection was present in the patients, who were treatment-naive. Each individual tumor supplied samples from five separate regions. TCR beta cDNA came from about 0.55 ug total RNA, primed with a constant-region primer. Three nested multiplex PCR rounds, a slightly modified ARM-PCR method, built the TCR beta libraries. The study ran its first two PCR rounds for 9 to 10 cycles each, using TRBV1-TRBV30 forward primers and a C-beta reverse primer. TCRdb re-derived calls from the multiplex PCR reads in MiXCR, one entry per CDR3 protein. The sample includes approximately 30,000 distinct CDR3 sequences, roughly 78% of them seen just once.

Material: liver tumor tissue from sampling region 3. Subset here: tumor region T3, left-lateral pole. The V call is TRBV11-2, the J call TRBJ2-1; D gene uncertain. This TCR came from a woman aged 30 to 39 with primary liver carcinoma and hepatitis B virus infection. The CDR3 here is CASSIEIGDYNEQFF. The CDR3 bases are TGTGCCAGCAGCATTGAGATCGGAGATTACAATGAGCAGTTCTTC.